In its sample, the clone carrying this TCR beta chain was seen many times. The CDR3 spans 14 residues. CDR1 SNHLY and CDR2 FYNNEI come from the germline V gene. Trimming left V 3 bases short and J 2 bases short, with 11 bases between. This sample was included in a study of T cells in Graves' hyperthyroidism and ophthalmopathy. Template material for amplifying TCR beta CDR3 regions consisted of RNA transcripts. The HTBI set primed first-round TCR CDR3 RT-PCR. MiXCR, applied by TCRdb to the multiplex PCR reads, yields one record per CDR3 protein. The top ten clones hold approximately 7.5% of a sample with around 420,000 distinct CDR3 sequences, 15% to 18% of them seen once.

This TCR was sampled from a young woman with Graves' hyperthyroidism. The gene calls are TRBV2 and TRBJ2-7; D assignment may be TRBD1 or TRBD2 (5 bases each). Sequences were obtained from blood. CDR3 sequence (DNA): TGTGCCAGCAGTGATGACCGGGGCGCCTACGAGCAGTACTTC. Translating gives CASSDDRGAYEQYF.